The 26 T cell receptor beta chains given below trace back to one sample, sequenced in a study of long-term antiretroviral therapy in people with HIV. Survey level was the resolution at which the v3.0 immunoSEQ assay ran. Repertoires were generated with immunoSEQ multiplex PCR, while TCRdb's copy carries only in-frame clones and drops some. The table lists roughly 34,000 clones, about 76% of them singletons. Specimen: unsorted PBMCs, collected 1.9 years after starting antiretroviral therapy. The receptors were gathered from a young man with HIV.

Only one count was recorded for this clone. The chain recombines TRBV25-1 with TRBJ1-6; 10 nucleotides agree with TRBD1. J lost 11 bases, V lost 7 bases, and 11 bases had no gene match. Germline lookup yields CDR1 MGHDK and CDR2 SYGVNS. This CDR3 comprises 15 residues. Here the CDR3 reads CASTASGTGVAPLHF. CDR3 nucleotides: TGTGCCAGCACCGCCTCCGGGACAGGGGTCGCACCCCTCCACTTT.

V gene TRBV11-2 combines with J gene TRBJ1-1, with a tentative D call TRBD1 (5 bases). The CDR3 length is 14 residues. The V end lost 2 bases, the J end lost 4 bases, and 11 bases lay between the germline ends. Germline V CDR1 and CDR2: SGHAT, FQNNGV. The CDR3 nucleotides read TGTGCCAGCAGCTTACAGGGATCGGGCACTGAAGCTTTCTTT. It encodes CASSLQGSGTEAFF.

V and J are TRBV28 and TRBJ1-5; weak D call: TRBD1 (6 bases). V lost 8 bases and J lost 2, with 7 bases in between. CDR3 length: 12 amino acids. CDR1 is MDHEN, CDR2 SYDVKM, per germline. The CDR3 DNA reads TGTGCCAGCGAGGGGGGCAATCAGCCCCAGCATTTT. It encodes CASEGGNQPQHF.

The chain has TRBV6-5 and TRBJ1-3; no clear D gene. V was clipped by 6 bases and J by 0 bases, with 9 bases between them. Germline CDR1 is MNHEY and CDR2 is SVGAGI. The CDR3 runs 14 residues. CDR3 residues: CASSKMGSGNTIYF. The CDR3 DNA is TGTGCCAGCAGCAAAATGGGCTCTGGAAACACCATATATTTT.

The genes are TRBV11-2 and TRBJ2-2; no clear D gene. The V gene lost 3 bases and the J gene lost 4 bases, with 6 bases spanning the gap. The CDR3 spans 13 residues. Germline V gene data show CDR1 as SGHAT and CDR2 as FQNNGV. The CDR3 nucleotides are TGTGCCAGCAGCTTGATCGGCACCGGGGAGCTGTTTTTT. Translated, it gives CASSLIGTGELFF.

This chain uses TRBV25-1 with TRBJ2-3, with D hard to call. V gave up 1 base and J gave up 6 bases, with 17 bases separating them. Per germline, CDR1 MGHDK and CDR2 SYGVNS. The CDR3 is 16 residues long. The CDR3 reads CASSEFEAPSDDTQYF. The CDR3, as DNA: TGTGCCAGCAGTGAATTCGAAGCCCCATCAGATGATACGCAGTATTTT.

V gene TRBV5-4 combines with J gene TRBJ2-7, with 7 positions matching TRBD1. Unmatched junction bases numbered 12, after V lost 5 bases and J lost 7 bases. The CDR3 has 14 amino acids. Looked up from germline, CDR1 is SGHNT and CDR2 is YYREEE (reference sequence). CDR3 DNA: TGTGCCAGCAGTACTGAAGACAGGGTCAGGGAGCAGTACTTC. It codes for CASSTEDRVREQYF.

This clone appeared a single time. The chain recombines TRBV7-2 with TRBJ2-3; 8 bases are shared with TRBD2. The germline CDR1 and CDR2 sequences are SGHTA and FQGNSA. The CDR3 runs to 16 residues. Trimming removed 3 bases from V and 3 bases from J; junction bases left unmatched: 8. The chain's CDR3 is CASSFGSSGGTDTQYF. The CDR3 bases are TGTGCCAGCAGCTTCGGGTCGTCGGGGGGGACAGATACGCAGTATTTT.

V is TRBV7-3 and J is TRBJ2-1; 9 bases are shared with TRBD2. The CDR3 is made up of 16 amino acids. V gave up 5 bases and J gave up 0 bases; unmatched junction bases: 5. Germline V gene data show CDR1 as SGHTA and CDR2 as FQGTGA. The CDR3 DNA sequence: TGTGCCAGCAGCCGGACTAGCGTGAGCTCCTACAATGAGCAGTTCTTC. Translating gives CASSRTSVSSYNEQFF.

The V gene is TRBV6-1, the J gene TRBJ1-6; D perhaps matches TRBD1 (6 bases). Germline CDR1 MNHNS, CDR2 SASEGT. Trimming removed 2 bases at V and 7 bases at J, with 21 bases between. This CDR3 contains 18 residues. The CDR3 DNA is TGTGCCAGCAGTGAAACCTCTGGGGCAGGGGTTGGGAATTCACCCCTCCACTTT. This encodes CASSETSGAGVGNSPLHF.

The chain joins TRBV2 to TRBJ2-3; 11 bases fit TRBD2. The CDR3 consists of 17 residues. The trim removed 7 bases at V and 1 base at J, leaving 10 bases unmatched. Germline loops: CDR1 SNHLY, CDR2 FYNNEI. The CDR3 nucleotides read TGTGCCAGCATTGCAAGTCTACTAGCGGGGGGCACAGATACGCAGTATTTT. This codes for CASIASLLAGGTDTQYF.

V is TRBV5-5 and J is TRBJ2-3, with D tentatively TRBD2 (7 bases). V dropped 4 bases and J dropped 2 bases, with 17 bases sitting between them. Germline V gene lookup returns CDR1 SGHKS and CDR2 YYEKEE (reference sequence). There are 16 residues in the CDR3. The CDR3 nucleotides are TGTGCCAGCAGCCCTGAGGGGGGGGGCGTCACAGATACGCAGTATTTT. It specifies CASSPEGGGVTDTQYF.

The V call is TRBV21-1, the J call TRBJ1-4. TRBV21-1 is flagged as a pseudogene. The CDR3 length is 17 residues. CDR3 in DNA: TGTGCCAGCAGCCCGCAGAGGTCCGGGGGGGATAATGAAAAACTGTTTTTT. It encodes CASSPQRSGGDNEKLFF.

This chain connects TRBV11-2 to TRBJ1-2; no clear D gene. V lost 4 bases to trimming and J lost 0 bases, with 9 bases between them. The CDR3 length is 14 residues. The germline V gene encodes CDR1 SGHAT and CDR2 FQNNGV. The DNA for the CDR3 is TGTGCCAGCAGCTCCCTCCGAGCTAACTATGGCTACACCTTC. Translation: CASSSLRANYGYTF.

The chain combines TRBV2 with TRBJ1-2, with a weak D call TRBD1 (5 bases). This CDR3 has 14 amino acids. Trimming removed 6 bases at V and 9 bases at J, with 20 bases between. From germline, CDR1 is SNHLY and CDR2 FYNNEI. CDR3 in amino acids: CASSDRTARGSYTF. In nucleotides, the CDR3 is TGTGCCAGCAGCGACAGAACAGCGCGAGGAAGCTACACCTTC.

This clone has a single count. The chain carries TRBV5-5 and TRBJ2-5; D is perhaps TRBD1 (5 bases). The CDR3 runs to 13 residues. Germline V gene data show CDR1 as SGHKS and CDR2 as YYEKEE (reference sequence). With 1 base removed from V and 5 bases from J, the gap between germline ends came to 9 bases. The CDR3 nucleotides are TGTGCCAGCAGCTTGCGGCCAGGGGAGACCCAGTACTTC. Translation: CASSLRPGETQYF.

The rearrangement uses TRBV5-1 and TRBJ2-2, with D hard to call. Trimming pared 1 base from V and 3 bases from J, leaving 19 bases between. The CDR3 runs 18 residues. Germline lookup yields CDR1 SGHRS and CDR2 YFSETQ. Here the CDR3 reads CASSLSPPRSTYTGELFF. CDR3 coding DNA: TGCGCCAGCAGCTTGTCACCCCCAAGGTCAACCTACACCGGGGAGCTGTTTTTT.

The chain employs TRBV6-1 and TRBJ1-6, with D uncertain. V was clipped by 2 bases and J by 4 bases, with 9 bases between them. Per the germline V gene, CDR1 is MNHNS and CDR2 is SASEGT. The CDR3 has 15 residues. Here the CDR3 DNA reads TGTGCCAGCAGTGAAAAGATAGGATATAATTCACCCCTCCACTTT. Amino acid sequence: CASSEKIGYNSPLHF.

The genes are TRBV18 and TRBJ1-1; D unclear. V was cut by 5 bases and J by 0 bases, with 7 bases left in between. Per germline, CDR1 KGHSH and CDR2 LQKENI. CDR3 size: 13 residues. The CDR3, as DNA: TGTGCCAGCTCATCCTCAATGAACACTGAAGCTTTCTTT. It codes for CASSSSMNTEAFF.

The chain couples TRBV6-1 to TRBJ1-4; no clear D. V was pared by 8 bases and J by 0 bases, with 10 bases between. Germline CDR1 and CDR2: MNHNS and SASEGT. The CDR3 runs to 14 residues. CDR3 loop: CASGVGATNEKLFF. The CDR3 DNA sequence: TGTGCCAGCGGGGTTGGTGCAACTAATGAAAAACTGTTTTTT.

This clone has just one count. The chain combines TRBV6-6 with TRBJ2-7; D tentatively fits TRBD1 or TRBD2 (7 bases each). V shed 2 bases and J shed 9 bases, with 17 bases lying between them. Germline V gives CDR1 MNHNY, CDR2 SVGAGI (reference sequence). This CDR3 region has 14 residues. CDR3 protein: CASSYPQGGDGQYF. The CDR3 bases are TGTGCCAGCAGTTACCCCCAGGGGGGGGACGGGCAGTACTTC.

The chain carries TRBV9 and TRBJ2-7; 7 bases line up with TRBD1. The CDR3 extends over 13 amino acids. The ends lost 4 bases at V and 3 bases at J; junction bases unmatched: 4. Per germline, CDR1 SGDLS and CDR2 YYNGEE. CDR3 nucleotide sequence: TGTGCCAGCAGCATGGGACAGAGCTACGAGCAGTACTTC. It specifies CASSMGQSYEQYF.

This clone has a handful of counts. In DNA form, the CDR3 reads TGTGCCAGCAGCACGGGACAGGGAAGCTCCTACGAGCAGTACGTC. Its translation: CASSTGQGSSYEQYV. The J gene is TRBJ2-7, the V gene TRBV21-1; TRBD1, as called in the table, went unchecked against the DNA. TRBV21-1 is a recognized pseudogene. The CDR3 runs to 15 residues.

The genes are TRBV9 and TRBJ1-1, with D tentatively TRBD1 (5 bases). Germline V gene sequence: CDR1 SGDLS, CDR2 YYNGEE. V was clipped by 5 bases and J by 2 bases, with 19 bases between them. CDR3 length equals 16 residues. In DNA, the CDR3 is TGTGCCAGCAGTGAGGGTGAGGGTCAGGGCAACACTGAAGCTTTCTTT. Protein sequence: CASSEGEGQGNTEAFF.

The chain links TRBV5-1 to TRBJ1-1; no clear D. This CDR3 contains 15 residues. V lost 0 bases to trimming and J lost 0 bases, with 9 bases between them. Germline V gene sequence: CDR1 SGHRS, CDR2 YFSETQ. CDR3 amino acids: CASSLAGGVNTEAFF. CDR3 sequence (DNA): TGCGCCAGCAGCTTGGCGGGCGGGGTGAACACTGAAGCTTTCTTT.

The CDR3 protein is CASSMENYGYTF. The CDR3 DNA reads as TGTGCCAGTAGTATGGAGAACTATGGCTACACCTTC. J is TRBJ1-2 and V is TRBV19; D ambiguous. This CDR3 is 12 amino acids long. V lost 3 bases and J lost 2, with 4 bases in between. Germline V CDR1 and CDR2: LNHDA, SQIVND (reference sequence).